A single sample gave rise to the 23 T cell receptor beta chains below, sequenced in a study of blood T cells in healthy people across ages. Through a sample-barcoded 5' primer and a J-beta primer mix, a second PCR was run for roughly 7 to 11 cycles. TCRdb reanalysed the 5' RACE reads using MiXCR and keeps one entry per CDR3 protein. Of around 970,000 distinct CDR3 sequences listed, about 53% are singletons. The sample taken for sequencing was blood. The receptors shown here come from an older woman in good health.

The sample holds a few counts of this clonotype. The chain joins TRBV5-5 to TRBJ2-1; D is perhaps TRBD1 or TRBD2 (6 bases each). The V and J ends lost 4 bases and 3 bases respectively, with 17 bases between them. Per germline, CDR1 SGHKS and CDR2 YYEKEE (reference sequence). The CDR3 has 16 amino acids. The CDR3 region is CASSETPGGLYNEQFF. The CDR3 DNA reads as TGTGCCAGCAGCGAAACTCCCGGGGGCCTCTACAATGAGCAGTTCTTC.

The sample holds a few counts of this clonotype. The DNA for the CDR3 is TGTGCCATCTACTTAGCGGGAGGGACAGATACGCAGTATTTT. It translates to CAIYLAGGTDTQYF. The J gene is TRBJ2-3, the V gene TRBV7-2; 11 nucleotides line up with TRBD2. This CDR3 is 14 amino acids long. J lost 3 bases, V lost 10 bases, and 6 bases had no gene match. Germline loops: CDR1 SGHTA, CDR2 FQGNSA.

V is TRBV10-3 and J is TRBJ2-3, with TRBD1 matching 8 bases. V gave up 0 bases and J gave up 3 bases; unmatched junction bases: 5. This CDR3 region has 16 residues. The germline V gene has CDR1 ENHRY and CDR2 SYGVKD. CDR3 residues: CAISESQGAGTDTQYF. In nucleotides, the CDR3 is TGTGCCATCAGTGAGTCCCAGGGGGCTGGGACAGATACGCAGTATTTT.

The rearrangement joins TRBV7-2 to TRBJ2-2; a possible D gene is TRBD1 (6 bases). The CDR3 loop spans 18 amino acids. Germline CDR1 is SGHTA and CDR2 is FQGNSA. Trimming stripped 1 base from V and 3 bases from J, with 18 bases between. In nucleotides, the CDR3 is TGTGCCAGCAGCTTAGAGGGTATAGGGGGTCTTTACACCGGGGAGCTGTTTTTT. Its protein product is CASSLEGIGGLYTGELFF.

The J gene is TRBJ2-3, the V gene TRBV20-1; TRBD2 is a possible D gene (6 bases). V lost 5 bases, J lost 0 bases, and 15 bases lay in between. CDR3 length equals 15 residues. Germline CDR1 reads DFQATT; CDR2 reads SNEGSKA (reference sequence). CDR3 residues: CSAAGWGISTDTQYF. Written as DNA, the CDR3 is TGCAGTGCTGCGGGATGGGGGATCAGCACAGATACGCAGTATTTT.

There are a few counts of this clonotype. The rearrangement links TRBV3-1 to TRBJ2-1; possibly TRBD1 or TRBD2 for D (5 bases each). This CDR3 is 16 amino acids long. V lost 3 bases and J lost 0, with 12 bases in between. The V gene's germline CDR1 is LGHDT and CDR2 YNNKEL (reference sequence). The CDR3 DNA reads TGTGCCAGCAGCCAGGACAAGCGGAGCTCCTACAATGAGCAGTTCTTC. This codes for CASSQDKRSSYNEQFF.

The gene calls are TRBV12-3 or TRBV12-4 and TRBJ1-5, with 7 bases matching TRBD1. V dropped 3 bases and J dropped 3; count of bases not matched to a gene: 11. The CDR3 totals 17 residues. In DNA form, the CDR3 reads TGTGCCAGCAGTTTCTTTCATGGAGGGGGCAACAATCAGCCCCAGCATTTT. This translates into CASSFFHGGGNNQPQHF.

The table lists this clonotype with a few counts. The CDR3 is CASSQEGAYNEQFF. CDR3 nucleotides: TGTGCCAGCAGCCAAGAGGGTGCCTACAATGAGCAGTTCTTC. The chain is built from TRBV3-1 and TRBJ2-1; the D is unclear. The V gene's germline CDR1 is LGHDT and CDR2 YNNKEL (reference sequence). V was shortened by 0 bases and J by 2 bases, with 5 bases between the two germline ends. The CDR3 is 14 amino acids.

In its sample, this clonotype was seen a few times. The chain is built from TRBV5-1 and TRBJ1-2; 7 nucleotides line up with TRBD1. Germline-derived CDR1 and CDR2 are SGHRS and YFSETQ. Unmatched junction bases numbered 4, after V lost 4 bases and J lost 7 bases. CDR3 size: 12 residues. Here the CDR3 reads CASSVYRGGYTF. For the CDR3, the DNA is TGCGCCAGCAGCGTATACAGGGGTGGCTACACCTTC.

The chain links TRBV20-1 to TRBJ2-1; TRBD2 matches 9 bases. Germline V CDR1 and CDR2: DFQATT, SNEGSKA (reference sequence). V lost 2 bases, J lost 7 bases, and 12 bases stayed unmatched. The length of the CDR3 is 16 residues. The CDR3 is CSARPTGGRADNEQFF. The CDR3, as DNA: TGCAGTGCTAGACCCACGGGCGGGAGGGCCGATAATGAGCAGTTCTTC.

The V call is TRBV28, the J call TRBJ1-2; no firm D call. This CDR3 contains 13 residues. Germline V lookup: CDR1 MDHEN, CDR2 SYDVKM. V dropped 5 bases and J dropped 4 bases, with 11 bases sitting between them. The CDR3 sequence: CASSEDDFYGYTF. The DNA for the CDR3 is TGTGCCAGCAGTGAAGACGACTTCTATGGCTACACCTTC.

The chain uses TRBV24-1 and TRBJ2-5; TRBD1 matches at 8 bases. CDR3 length equals 18 residues. Trimming removed 5 bases from V and 2 bases from J; junction bases left unmatched: 15. Germline V CDR1 and CDR2: KGHDR, SFDVKD. Here the CDR3 reads CATSAATGAASWQETQYF. DNA of the CDR3: TGTGCCACCAGTGCGGCGACAGGGGCCGCGTCGTGGCAAGAGACCCAGTACTTC.

This clonotype was counted only a few times. The genes are TRBV10-3 and TRBJ2-4, with 9 bases aligning to TRBD1. Per the germline V gene, CDR1 is ENHRY and CDR2 is SYGVKD. CDR3 size: 15 residues. The J segment lost 4 bases and the V segment lost 2 bases, leaving 3 bases of the junction unmatched. CDR3 region: CAISEGGTGKNIQYF. For the CDR3, the DNA is TGTGCCATCAGTGAGGGGGGGACAGGGAAAAACATTCAGTACTTC.

This clonotype has more than one count but fewer than ten. The chain joins TRBV9 to TRBJ2-7; TRBD1 is a possible D gene (6 bases). Looked up from germline, CDR1 is SGDLS and CDR2 is YYNGEE. V was trimmed by 7 bases and J by 4 bases, leaving 18 bases between them. The CDR3 length is 14 residues. Here the CDR3 reads CASDRQGQGYEQYF. In nucleotides, the CDR3 is TGTGCCAGCGACAGGCAGGGGCAGGGGTACGAGCAGTACTTC. The full variable domain, rest sourced from reference TRBV9 and TRBJ2-7, is DSGVTQTPKHLITATGQRVTLRCSPRSGDLSVYWYQQSLDQGLQFLIQYYNGEERAKGNILERFSAQQFPDLHSELNLSSLELGDSALYFCASDRQGQGYEQYFGPGTRLTVT.

This clonotype has only one observation. A read error is likely, as this CDR3 ends without the conserved phenylalanine or tryptophan. The chain employs TRBV24-1 and TRBJ2-1; D unclear. V gave up 4 bases and J gave up 5 bases, with 5 bases separating them. Germline CDR1 is KGHDR and CDR2 is SFDVKD. The CDR3 consists of 12 residues. The CDR3 nucleotides read TGTGCCACCAGTGACTTAAACAATGAGCAGTTCTTA. Encoded protein: CATSDLNNEQFL.

The chain recombines TRBV11-2 with TRBJ1-1; D is unclear. The germline CDR1 and CDR2 sequences are SGHAT and FQNNGV. The CDR3 sequence is 12 residues long. V was cut by 4 bases and J by 1 base, with 4 bases left in between. CDR3: CASSSWNTEAFF. Written as DNA, the CDR3 is TGTGCCAGCAGCTCCTGGAACACTGAAGCTTTCTTT. The full variable domain, its missing parts supplied by reference TRBV11-2 and TRBJ1-1, is EAGVAQSPRYKIIEKRQSVAFWCNPISGHATLYWYQQILGQGPKLLIQFQNNGVVDDSQLPKDRFSAERLKGVDSTLKIQPAKLEDSAVYLCASSSWNTEAFFGQGTRLTVV.

The genes are TRBV4-1 and TRBJ2-7, with D possibly matching TRBD2 (5 bases). Trimming pared 5 bases from V and 6 bases from J, leaving 17 bases between. Per germline, CDR1 MGHRA and CDR2 YSYEKL. The CDR3 loop spans 14 amino acids. The CDR3: CASSVGLAGPEQYF. In nucleotides, the CDR3 is TGCGCCAGCAGCGTCGGGCTAGCCGGGCCCGAGCAGTACTTC.

This clonotype was detected a few times. The chain uses TRBV7-2 and TRBJ2-7; TRBD2 might be the D (6 bases). Germline CDR1 reads SGHTA; CDR2 reads FQGNSA. Between the trimmed V and J ends, which lost 1 base and 7 bases, there was a span of 14 bases. The length of the CDR3 is 14 residues. The CDR3 region is CASSLEGGKREQYF. Written as DNA, the CDR3 is TGTGCCAGCAGCTTAGAAGGCGGGAAGCGGGAGCAGTACTTC.

Only a few counts were recorded for this clonotype. The chain recombines TRBV20-1 with TRBJ1-2; TRBD1 agrees at 9 bases. The germline V gene encodes CDR1 DFQATT and CDR2 SNEGSKA (reference sequence). The CDR3 consists of 13 residues. V was pared by 3 bases and J by 6 bases, with 5 bases of the junction left unmatched. CDR3 coding DNA: TGCAGTGCTAGGGACAGGGGAGGGGATGGCTACACCTTC. It translates to CSARDRGGDGYTF.

This chain connects TRBV6-5 to TRBJ1-2; 8 nucleotides line up with TRBD1. After removal of 2 bases from V and 7 bases from J, the junction contained 9 bases not matched to a gene. Germline V lookup: CDR1 MNHEY, CDR2 SVGAGI. This CDR3 region has 15 residues. The CDR3 is CASSYGGRGHVGYTF. CDR3 DNA: TGTGCCAGCAGTTACGGGGGCAGGGGGCATGTTGGCTACACCTTC.

The gene calls are TRBV5-1 and TRBJ2-5; TRBD2 aligns across 8 bases. V was clipped by 3 bases and J by 11 bases; unmatched bases: 12. Per germline, CDR1 SGHRS and CDR2 YFSETQ. CDR3 size: 14 residues. The CDR3 sequence: CASSSEGLVSQQYF. CDR3 DNA sequence: TGCGCCAGCAGCTCAGAGGGACTAGTTTCTCAGCAGTACTTC. Complete variable domain (other parts from reference TRBV5-1 and TRBJ2-5): KAGVTQTPRYLIKTRGQQVTLSCSPISGHRSVSWYQQTPGQGLQFLFEYFSETQRNKGNFPGRFSGRQFSNSRSEMNVSTLELGDSALYLCASSSEGLVSQQYFGPGTRLLVL.

In its sample, this clonotype was seen a few times. This rearrangement joins TRBV7-2 to TRBJ2-5, with D perhaps TRBD2 (6 bases). Germline CDR1 is SGHTA and CDR2 is FQGNSA. Deletions cut 1 base from V and 1 base from J, with 13 bases between. This CDR3 spans 16 amino acids. The CDR3 here is CASSLDLAGIQETQYF. CDR3 in DNA: TGTGCCAGCAGCTTAGACCTGGCGGGAATCCAAGAGACCCAGTACTTC.

This clonotype was picked up one time. The V gene is TRBV7-2, the J gene TRBJ2-5; 7 bases are shared with TRBD2. This CDR3 is 13 amino acids long. CDR1 is SGHTA and CDR2 is FQGNSA in the germline V gene. The V and J ends lost 4 bases and 9 bases, in that order; junction bases with no gene match: 8. The CDR3 DNA follows: TGTGCCAGCAGCTCCTCTAGTGCGGGGGCCCAGTACTTC. It specifies CASSSSSAGAQYF.